This record concerns one T cell receptor (beta chain) sequence. Which antigen it targets is not known. No base quality information exists; no much larger clone differs at one position. Taken with the paper, the label for time point translates to: baseline before first vaccination. The vaccinee samples were drawn from two UK trials, COV001 and COV002, one of which was a single-blind randomized controlled phase 2/3 trial testing AZD1222 (ChAdOx1 nCoV-19) in healthy adults. For TCRbeta chain sequencing, PBMC samples from trial participants were taken at day 0 and at day 28 after the second dose. The CDR3 regions of human TCRbeta chains were analyzed by immunosequencing. The original pipeline was this. TCRs in the repertoires were matched against a reference library of SARS-CoV-2-specific TCRs that had been generated with the MIRA antigen-specificity platform. Breadth meant the fraction of unique TCRs that were SARS-CoV-2-associated, whereas depth meant the fraction of total T cells that were SARS-CoV-2-associated. Each spike-specific TCR was assigned to its reactive spike region and to a CD4 or CD8 class using the MIRA data. Log10-transformed breadth and depth values were compared by one-way ANOVA with Sidak's multiple comparisons tests. TCRdb retrieved this table from immuneACCESS and kept in-frame rearrangements only. Not all clones are present; in checked studies, unresolved V genes account for under half, and no reason is known for the remainder. V and J calls and clone size follow that table, whereas D and trimming were derived from the DNA. For this sample the table gives roughly 110,000 clones, of which around nine tenths were detected only once. The leading ten clones occupy roughly an eighth of the sample.

Looking up the germline V gene (reference sequence) yields CDR1 MNHNY and CDR2 SVGAGI. After removal of 5 bases from V and 8 bases from J, the junction retains 2 bases not matched to a gene. From its cysteine to its phenylalanine, the CDR3 spans 13 amino acids. Of the read, only the CDR3 DNA is kept; its 39 bases are in frame from base 1. This record comes from a study of T cell responses to AZD1222 COVID-19 vaccine (dated by TCRdb to the early 2020s). With regard to the full study: AZD1222 recipients with second doses at about 4 weeks or about 12 weeks were pooled, because spike-specific TCR depth and breadth did not differ between schedules. Trial participants were enrolled by age into subgroups of 18-55, 56-69 and 70-plus years, and around 150, 29 and 61 TCR-sequenced participants, respectively, were included in these subgroups. TCR sequencing covered 233 trial participants: 200 to 220 given two doses of AZD1222 and 26 given two doses of MenACWY control vaccine. Overall study results and their limits: Most participants were white British and females outnumbered males, and the authors suggested that clonal diversity may have been underestimated. Because no samples from the day 14 peak response were available, repertoires could be characterized only after the peak T cell response. After two AZD1222 doses, spike-specific TCR breadth and depth were significantly higher than at day 0 and than in MenACWY recipients. Reportedly, almost half of the unique spike-specific TCRs recognized epitopes lying outside the regions that are mutated in the B.1.351 and B.1.1.7 variants. The 56-69-year group was small, and its depth increase did not reach significance, likely because of low power. Vaccine-associated CD4 TCRs spanned the whole spike protein, with dominant responses in regions 160-218 and 743-854. Only six AZD1222 recipients were SARS-CoV-2 seropositive at baseline, limiting conclusions about previously exposed vaccinees.

The sample was peripheral blood, taken on day 0 of AZD1222 vaccination. The rearranged chain carries TRBV6-6 and TRBJ1-6; 8 nucleotides in the junction match TRBD1. This TCR was sampled from an adult in good health. The CDR3 sequence is CASSDRGDSPLHF. The DNA is TGTGCCAGCAGTGACAGGGGTGATTCACCCCTCCACTTT.